This T cell receptor beta chain was obtained from a study of glioma-infiltrating T cells. This CDR3 region has 16 residues. Losses at the gene ends were 2 bases for V and 2 bases for J; bases not matched to a gene: 6. CDR1 is SGDLS, CDR2 YYNGEE, per germline. TCR alpha and beta CDR3 regions were amplified from RNA using iRepertoire nested multiplex PCR. TCRdb redid the calling of the multiplex PCR reads with MiXCR, one entry per CDR3 protein. The sample contains approximately 120,000 distinct CDR3 sequences, around 25% of which appear only once. This chain joins TRBV9 and TRBJ2-3, with 9 bases fitting TRBD2. Specimen: glioma tissue, nonneoplastic brain tissue, or PBMCs (not recorded which). This TCR was sampled from a human donor with low-grade glioma or glioblastoma, undergoing nonglioma brain surgery, or in good health (not recorded which). The CDR3 DNA sequence: TGTGCCAGCAGCGTGGATAGCGGGAGCATCACAGATACGCAGTATTTT. This encodes CASSVDSGSITDTQYF.